This T cell receptor beta chain was sequenced in a study of T cell changes during pregnancy in multiple sclerosis. Germline V gene data show CDR1 as MDHEN and CDR2 as SYDVKM. CDR3 length: 13 amino acids. The J segment lost 11 bases and the V segment lost 6 bases, leaving 12 bases of the junction unmatched. The method was immunoSEQ multiplex PCR; TCRdb's version includes in-frame clones alone and lacks a portion of them. The table records roughly 74,000 clones, 70% to 90% of them present only once. The clonotype was recovered from a female donor with multiple sclerosis, enrolled in a pregnancy study. V gene TRBV28 combines with J gene TRBJ1-2; 7 nucleotides match TRBD1. The material sequenced was peripheral blood, taken before pregnancy. The CDR3 DNA is TGTGCCAGCAGCCACAGGGGTAATGTGTGGTACACCTTC. Residues: CASSHRGNVWYTF.